The subject of this entry is one TCR beta chain. Its specificity is not known. The CDR3 contains 13 residues. CDR1 LNHDA and CDR2 SQIVND come from the germline V gene (reference sequence). Trimming removed 2 bases from V and 9 bases from J, with 11 bases in between. The data derive from a study of shared clonotypes between healthy human individuals. Libraries were prepared by immunoSEQ multiplex PCR; TCRdb keeps only in-frame clonotypes and omits some of them. The sample holds 2.3 million or so clones, about 92% seen once. Study-wide results and limits: Memory subsets had estimated richness that was generally smaller than that of naive subsets.

The V call is TRBV19, the J call TRBJ2-1; D ambiguous. Sequenced material: naive CD4+ T cells from PBMCs. Subset in this sample: CD45RA+ positively selected. The TCR sequence derives from a man between 18 and 29 years old in good health. Some clones in this sample may be carry-over from other donors' samples. CDR3: CASSILASGEQFF. CDR3 sequence (DNA): TGTGCCAGTAGTATATTAGCCTCCGGTGAGCAGTTCTTC.